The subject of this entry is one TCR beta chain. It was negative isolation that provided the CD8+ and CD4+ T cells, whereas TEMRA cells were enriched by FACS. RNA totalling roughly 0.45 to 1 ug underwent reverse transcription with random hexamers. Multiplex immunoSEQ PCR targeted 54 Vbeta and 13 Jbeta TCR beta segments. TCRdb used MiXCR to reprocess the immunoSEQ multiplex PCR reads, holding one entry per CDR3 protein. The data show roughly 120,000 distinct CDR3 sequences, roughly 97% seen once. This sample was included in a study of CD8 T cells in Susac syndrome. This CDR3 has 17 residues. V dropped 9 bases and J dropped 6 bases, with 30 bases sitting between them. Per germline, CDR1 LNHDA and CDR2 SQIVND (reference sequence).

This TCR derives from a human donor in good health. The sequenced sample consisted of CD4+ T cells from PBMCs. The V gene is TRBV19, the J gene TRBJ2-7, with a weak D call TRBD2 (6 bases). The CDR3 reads CASSPFLRALDGGEQYF. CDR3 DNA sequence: TGTGCCAGCAGTCCCTTTCTCCGGGCCCTCGACGGGGGCGAGCAGTACTTC.